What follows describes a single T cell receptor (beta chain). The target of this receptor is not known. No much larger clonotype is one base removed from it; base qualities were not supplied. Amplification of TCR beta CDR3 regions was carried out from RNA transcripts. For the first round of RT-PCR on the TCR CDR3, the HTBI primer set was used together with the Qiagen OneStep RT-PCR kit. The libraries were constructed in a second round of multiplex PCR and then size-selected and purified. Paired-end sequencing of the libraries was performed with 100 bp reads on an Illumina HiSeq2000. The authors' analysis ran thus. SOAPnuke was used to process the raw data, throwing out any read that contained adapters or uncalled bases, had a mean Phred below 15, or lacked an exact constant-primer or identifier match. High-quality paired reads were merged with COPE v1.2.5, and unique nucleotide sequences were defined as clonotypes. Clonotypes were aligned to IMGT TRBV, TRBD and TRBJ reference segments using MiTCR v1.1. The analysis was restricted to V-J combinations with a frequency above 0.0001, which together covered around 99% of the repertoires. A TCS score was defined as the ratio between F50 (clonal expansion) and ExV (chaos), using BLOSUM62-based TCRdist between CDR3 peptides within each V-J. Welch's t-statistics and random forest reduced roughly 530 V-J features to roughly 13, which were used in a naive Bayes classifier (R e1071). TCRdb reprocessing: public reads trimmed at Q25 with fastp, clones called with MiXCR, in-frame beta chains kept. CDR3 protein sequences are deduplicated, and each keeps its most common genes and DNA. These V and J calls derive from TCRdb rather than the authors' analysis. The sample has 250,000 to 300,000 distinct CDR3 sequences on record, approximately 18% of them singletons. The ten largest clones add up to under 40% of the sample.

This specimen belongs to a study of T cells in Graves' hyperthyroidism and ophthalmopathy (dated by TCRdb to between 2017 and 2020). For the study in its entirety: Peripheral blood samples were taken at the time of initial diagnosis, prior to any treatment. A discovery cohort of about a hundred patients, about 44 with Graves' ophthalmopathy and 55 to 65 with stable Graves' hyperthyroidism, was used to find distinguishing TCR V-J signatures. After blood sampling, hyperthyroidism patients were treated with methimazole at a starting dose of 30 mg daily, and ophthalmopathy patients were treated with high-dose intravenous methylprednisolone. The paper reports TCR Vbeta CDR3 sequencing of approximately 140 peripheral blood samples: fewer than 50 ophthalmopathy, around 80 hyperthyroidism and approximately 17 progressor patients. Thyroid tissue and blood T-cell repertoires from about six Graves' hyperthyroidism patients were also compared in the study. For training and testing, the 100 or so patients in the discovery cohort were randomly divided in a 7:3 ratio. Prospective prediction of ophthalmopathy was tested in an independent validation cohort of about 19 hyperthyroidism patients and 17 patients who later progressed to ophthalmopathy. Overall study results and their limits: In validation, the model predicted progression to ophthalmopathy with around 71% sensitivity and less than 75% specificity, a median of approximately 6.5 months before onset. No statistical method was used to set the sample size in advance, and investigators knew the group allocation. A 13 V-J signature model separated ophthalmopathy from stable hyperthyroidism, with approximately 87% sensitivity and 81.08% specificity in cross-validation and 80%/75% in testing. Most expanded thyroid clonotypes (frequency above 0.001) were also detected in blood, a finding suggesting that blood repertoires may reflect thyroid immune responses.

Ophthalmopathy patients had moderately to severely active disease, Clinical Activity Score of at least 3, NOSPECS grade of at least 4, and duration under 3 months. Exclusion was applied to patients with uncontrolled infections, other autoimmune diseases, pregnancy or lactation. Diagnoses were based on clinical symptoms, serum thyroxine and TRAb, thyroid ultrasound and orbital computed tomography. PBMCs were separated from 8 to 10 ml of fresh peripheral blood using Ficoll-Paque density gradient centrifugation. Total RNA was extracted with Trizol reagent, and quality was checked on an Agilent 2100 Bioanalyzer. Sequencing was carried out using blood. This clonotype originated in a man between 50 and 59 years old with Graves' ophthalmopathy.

CDR3 protein: CASSEDTVGGETQYF. The DNA reads as follows: TGTGCCAGCAGTGAAGATACGGTAGGGGGAGAGACCCAGTACTTC. The chain was built from TRBV2 and TRBJ2-5; 6 matching bases give a weak D call of TRBD1. The V and J ends are trimmed by 1 base and 4 bases, leaving 13 bases between them. The CDR3 has 15 amino acids, counting the end cysteine and phenylalanine. Of all the DNA, just the CDR3 is kept, 45 bases in frame from base 1. The germline V gene supplies CDR1 SNHLY and CDR2 FYNNEI.